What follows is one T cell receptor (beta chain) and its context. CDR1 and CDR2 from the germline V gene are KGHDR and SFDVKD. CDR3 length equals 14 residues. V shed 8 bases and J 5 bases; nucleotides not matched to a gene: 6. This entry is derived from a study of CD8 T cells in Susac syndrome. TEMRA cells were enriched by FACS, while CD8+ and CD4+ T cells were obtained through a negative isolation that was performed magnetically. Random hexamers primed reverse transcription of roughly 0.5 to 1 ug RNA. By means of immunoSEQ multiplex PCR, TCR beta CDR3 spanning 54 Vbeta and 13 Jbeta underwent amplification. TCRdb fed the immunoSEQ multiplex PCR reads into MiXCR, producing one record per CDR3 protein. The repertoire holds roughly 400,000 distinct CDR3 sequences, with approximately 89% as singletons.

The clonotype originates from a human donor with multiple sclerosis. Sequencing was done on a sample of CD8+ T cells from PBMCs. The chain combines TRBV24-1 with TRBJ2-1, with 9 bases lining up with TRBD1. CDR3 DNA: TGTGCCACCAACCGGGACAGGGTCGACAATGAGCAGTTCTTC. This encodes CATNRDRVDNEQFF.